These 12 T cell receptor beta chains were sequenced from one sample in a study of T cell repertoires in cytomegalovirus infection. TCRdb independently ran MiXCR on the reads; one entry per CDR3 protein. This sample has around 740,000 distinct CDR3 sequences, with about 40% found just once. Sequences were obtained from PBMCs. These receptor sequences come from a human donor in good health (CMV status not recorded). Some clones in this sample may be carry-over from other donors' samples.

This clonotype was counted between two and nine times. This rearrangement joins TRBV12-3 or TRBV12-4 to TRBJ1-2, with D possibly being TRBD1 (5 bases). The CDR3 is 13 amino acids. V lost 6 bases and J lost 6, with 14 bases in between. This CDR3 is CASRRVREDGYTF. The CDR3 nucleotides read TGTGCCAGCAGACGGGTCAGGGAGGATGGCTACACCTTC.

There are a few counts of this clonotype. V is TRBV14 and J is TRBJ1-1, with D tentatively TRBD1 (5 bases). Germline lookup yields CDR1 SGHDN and CDR2 FVKESK. This CDR3 region has 11 residues. Deletions cut 8 bases from V and 8 bases from J, with 12 bases between. Here the CDR3 reads CASGAGQEAFF. The CDR3 DNA reads as TGTGCCAGCGGCGCAGGACAAGAAGCTTTCTTT.

The chain has TRBV28 and TRBJ2-5; TRBD2 matches at 7 bases. V lost 4 bases and J lost 1; bases outside the gene matches: 9. In germline, CDR1 is MDHEN, CDR2 SYDVKM. The CDR3 contains 16 residues. The CDR3 DNA is TGTGCCAGCAGTTCGCAGGTTGGGGGGGGCCAAGAGACCCAGTACTTC. Translated, it gives CASSSQVGGGQETQYF.

The rearrangement joins TRBV19 to TRBJ2-7, with 10 bases fitting TRBD1. Germline V lookup: CDR1 LNHDA, CDR2 SQIVND (reference sequence). V lost 3 bases to trimming and J lost 6 bases; unmatched junction nucleotides: 8. The CDR3 consists of 15 residues. The CDR3 sequence: CASSIVGTGVTEQYF. CDR3 in DNA: TGTGCCAGTAGTATTGTCGGGACAGGGGTCACCGAGCAGTACTTC.

This clonotype was recorded at least ten times. The CDR3 nucleotides read TGTGCCAGCAGCTTAGGCAGTTTAGCCAAAAACATTCAGTACTTC. Amino acids: CASSLGSLAKNIQYF. This rearrangement joins TRBV7-2 to TRBJ2-4; no firm D call. CDR3 length equals 15 residues. Germline loops: CDR1 SGHTA, CDR2 FQGNSA. The V and J ends lost 1 base and 0 bases respectively, with 7 bases between them.

The chain joins TRBV27 to TRBJ1-1, with D possibly matching TRBD1 (5 bases). CDR3 length: 18 residues. CDR1 and CDR2 from the germline V gene are MNHEY and SMNVEV (reference sequence). Trimming stripped 6 bases from V and 0 bases from J, with 23 bases between. In DNA, the CDR3 is TGTGCCAGCAGACCCCTCCGACGGGGGAAGGGGATGAACACTGAAGCTTTCTTT. Protein product: CASRPLRRGKGMNTEAFF.

This clonotype was observed a few times. The V and J genes are TRBV28 and TRBJ2-2; possibly TRBD2 for D (5 bases). With 2 bases removed from V and 3 bases from J, the gap between germline ends came to 10 bases. Germline CDR1 reads MDHEN; CDR2 reads SYDVKM. The CDR3 is 15 amino acids. In DNA form, the CDR3 reads TGTGCCAGCAGTTTACCCGACTATTACACCGGGGAGCTGTTTTTT. Translating gives CASSLPDYYTGELFF.

V and J are TRBV5-3 and TRBJ2-5; the D is unclear. TRBV5-3 counts as an open reading frame of uncertain function. With 8 bases removed from V and 2 bases from J, the gap between germline ends came to 13 bases. The CDR3 runs 13 residues. The CDR3 loop reads CASSTDWQETQYF. In nucleotides, the CDR3 is TGTGCCAGCAGCACGGATTGGCAAGAGACCCAGTACTTC.

This clonotype was picked up one time. The chain employs TRBV28 and TRBJ2-7; 9 bases are shared with TRBD1. Germline loops: CDR1 MDHEN, CDR2 SYDVKM. J gave up 2 bases and V 5 bases, and 7 bases lay outside the gene matches. The CDR3 is 15 residues long. CDR3: CASSRGQGITYEQYF. The CDR3 bases are TGTGCCAGCAGTCGGGGACAGGGTATAACCTACGAGCAGTACTTC.

This clonotype was counted only a few times. V gene TRBV7-4 combines with J gene TRBJ1-2; D is uncertain. The germline V gene encodes CDR1 SGHVT and CDR2 SQSDAQ. Trimming took off 6 bases at V and 1 base at J, with 9 bases between the two ends. This CDR3 has 13 residues. The CDR3 sequence is CASSCPFNYGYTF. As DNA, the CDR3 is TGTGCCAGCAGTTGTCCGTTTAACTATGGCTACACCTTC.

With regard to this clonotype: This may be a read error: a much more frequent sequence differs by one nucleotide. The rearrangement uses TRBV10-3 and TRBJ1-1; D gene unclear. The CDR3 is made up of 16 amino acids. Trimming removed 6 bases at V and 3 bases at J, with 20 bases between. Germline lookup yields CDR1 ENHRY and CDR2 SYGVKD. The DNA for the CDR3 is TGTGCCATCAGGCACTCGGAGGAGCTCTTGGACACTGAAGCTTTCTTT. It encodes CAIRHSEELLDTEAFF.

The chain is built from TRBV27 and TRBJ2-1; 10 bases line up with TRBD2. Trimming took 4 bases from V and 5 from J; bases not matched to a gene: 2. This CDR3 region has 14 residues. The germline gives CDR1 MNHEY, CDR2 SMNVEV (reference sequence). As DNA, the CDR3 is TGTGCCAGCAGTTCTAGCGGGAGCCACAATGAGCAGTTCTTC. Translation gives CASSSSGSHNEQFF.